Listed below are T cell receptor beta chains from one sample, sequenced in a study of early T cells in non-severe SARS-CoV-2 infection. TCRdb ran MiXCR on the 5' RACE reads and lists one entry per CDR3 protein. Among about 64,000 distinct CDR3 sequences listed, over 9.5% were seen once. The input for sequencing was whole blood, taken at baseline. These receptors were obtained from an adult who was a healthcare worker with PCR-confirmed SARS-CoV-2 infection or an uninfected control (not recorded which). Both conserved end residues are part of each CDR3. D genes are given only for firm matches. A row's size may be missing; if present it is once, few, many or a size class.

CDR3aa: CASSGVSSRTDTQYF
CDR3nt: TGTGCCAGCAGTGGGGTATCATCACGCACAGATACGCAGTATTTT
d_gene: -
j_gene: TRBJ2-3
abundance: few
v_gene: TRBV7-9

CDR3aa: CASSNRDSRSYEQYF
CDR3nt: TGTGCCAGCAGCAATCGGGACTCCCGCTCCTACGAGCAGTACTTC
d_gene: -
j_gene: TRBJ2-7
abundance: -
v_gene: TRBV11-2

CDR3aa: CASTVSLNYGYTF
CDR3nt: TGTGCCAGCACCGTGTCCCTTAACTATGGCTACACCTTC
d_gene: -
j_gene: TRBJ1-2
abundance: many
v_gene: TRBV12-3/TRBV12-4

CDR3aa: CASGLPLAGVGSTDTQYF
CDR3nt: TGTGCTAGTGGTTTGCCGCTAGCGGGAGTTGGGTCGACAGATACGCAGTATTTT
d_gene: TRBD2
j_gene: TRBJ2-3
abundance: few
v_gene: TRBV12-5

CDR3aa: CASRAAINTEAFF
CDR3nt: TGCGCCAGCAGGGCCGCAATTAACACTGAAGCTTTCTTT
d_gene: -
j_gene: TRBJ1-1
abundance: -
v_gene: TRBV10-1

CDR3aa: CAWPPRGRQGYTF
CDR3nt: TGTGCCTGGCCCCCTCGGGGGCGACAAGGCTACACCTTC
d_gene: -
j_gene: TRBJ1-2
abundance: -
v_gene: TRBV30

CDR3aa: CASSQDLVSYSYEQYF
CDR3nt: TGCGCCAGCAGCCAAGATCTAGTTTCCTATTCCTACGAGCAGTACTTC
d_gene: -
j_gene: TRBJ2-7
abundance: -
v_gene: TRBV4-3

CDR3aa: CASSQDIPTLLRVNEQFF
CDR3nt: TGCGCCAGCAGCCAAGATATACCGACCTTACTGAGGGTCAATGAGCAGTTCTTC
d_gene: -
j_gene: TRBJ2-1
abundance: once
v_gene: TRBV4-3

CDR3aa: CASSFRAGPTDTQYF
CDR3nt: TGTGCCAGCAGCTTCAGGGCAGGGCCCACAGATACGCAGTATTTT
d_gene: -
j_gene: TRBJ2-3
abundance: few
v_gene: TRBV11-2

CDR3aa: CASSSTRSANTEAFF
CDR3nt: TGTGCCAGCAGTTCGACCAGAAGTGCGAACACTGAAGCTTTCTTT
d_gene: -
j_gene: TRBJ1-1
abundance: -
v_gene: TRBV12-3/TRBV12-4

CDR3aa: CASSLSLRVGYTF
CDR3nt: TGTGCCAGCAGCCTCAGTCTTCGGGTAGGCTACACCTTC
d_gene: -
j_gene: TRBJ1-2
abundance: few
v_gene: TRBV3-1

CDR3aa: CSARDPGNSRNSPLHF
CDR3nt: TGCAGTGCTAGAGACCCGGGAAACAGTCGGAATTCACCCCTCCACTTT
d_gene: -
j_gene: TRBJ1-6
abundance: -
v_gene: TRBV20-1

CDR3aa: CASSLKGPRTDTQYF
CDR3nt: TGTGCCAGCAGCTTAAAGGGACCCCGGACAGATACGCAGTATTTT
d_gene: -
j_gene: TRBJ2-3
abundance: -
v_gene: TRBV7-2

CDR3aa: CATLAGGLSTDTQYF
CDR3nt: TGTGCCACCCTAGCGGGGGGGCTGAGCACAGATACGCAGTATTTT
d_gene: TRBD2
j_gene: TRBJ2-3
abundance: few
v_gene: TRBV10-3

CDR3aa: CASSFTRNTEAFF
CDR3nt: TGTGCCAGCAGCTTTACACGGAACACTGAAGCTTTCTTT
d_gene: -
j_gene: TRBJ1-1
abundance: few
v_gene: TRBV7-8

CDR3aa: CASSRQAGSTDTQYF
CDR3nt: TGTGCCAGCAGTCGCCAAGCCGGGAGCACAGATACGCAGTATTTT
d_gene: -
j_gene: TRBJ2-3
abundance: many
v_gene: TRBV27

CDR3aa: CASSPLSTGQGTNPYEQYF
CDR3nt: TGTGCCAGCAGCCCCCTATCGACGGGACAGGGGACAAATCCCTACGAGCAGTACTTC
d_gene: TRBD1
j_gene: TRBJ2-7
abundance: many
v_gene: TRBV4-2

CDR3aa: CAIRQTSGSETQYF
CDR3nt: TGTGCCATCCGGCAGACTAGCGGGAGTGAGACCCAGTACTTC
d_gene: TRBD2
j_gene: TRBJ2-5
abundance: few
v_gene: TRBV10-3

CDR3aa: CASSRTDTQYF
CDR3nt: TGTGCCAGCAGCCGCACAGATACGCAGTATTTT
d_gene: -
j_gene: TRBJ2-3
abundance: many
v_gene: TRBV7-9

CDR3aa: CASSQSKVEQFF
CDR3nt: TGTGCCAGCAGCCAAAGCAAGGTAGAGCAGTTCTTC
d_gene: -
j_gene: TRBJ2-1
abundance: many
v_gene: TRBV9

CDR3aa: CASSPDNSPLHF
CDR3nt: TGTGCCAGCTCACCGGATAATTCACCCCTCCACTTT
d_gene: -
j_gene: TRBJ1-6
abundance: many
v_gene: TRBV18

CDR3aa: CASSFRLEGETQYF
CDR3nt: TGTGCCAGCAGTTTCCGGCTAGAAGGAGAGACCCAGTACTTC
d_gene: -
j_gene: TRBJ2-5
abundance: -
v_gene: TRBV27

CDR3aa: CASTPALVETQYF
CDR3nt: TGTGCCAGCACCCCTGCTCTCGTAGAGACCCAGTACTTC
d_gene: -
j_gene: TRBJ2-5
abundance: -
v_gene: TRBV12-3/TRBV12-4

CDR3aa: CASSEERPSYEKLFF
CDR3nt: TGTGCCAGCAGTGAGGAGAGGCCGTCTTATGAAAAACTGTTTTTT
d_gene: -
j_gene: TRBJ1-4
abundance: few
v_gene: TRBV2

CDR3aa: CASSQVLAGGHAGELFF
CDR3nt: TGCGCCAGCAGCCAAGTTCTAGCGGGAGGGCACGCCGGGGAGCTGTTTTTT
d_gene: TRBD2
j_gene: TRBJ2-2
abundance: few
v_gene: TRBV4-3

CDR3aa: CASSPRQGSGYF
CDR3nt: TGTGCCAGCAGCCCTAGACAGGGTTCGGGGTACTTC
d_gene: TRBD1
j_gene: TRBJ2-5
abundance: -
v_gene: TRBV2

CDR3aa: CASSKTDREGNEQFF
CDR3nt: TGCGCCAGCAGCAAAACGGACAGGGAAGGCAATGAGCAGTTCTTC
d_gene: TRBD1
j_gene: TRBJ2-1
abundance: many
v_gene: TRBV5-1

CDR3aa: CASKPGGTYEQYF
CDR3nt: TGTGCCTCAAAACCGGGGGGAACCTACGAGCAGTACTTC
d_gene: TRBD2
j_gene: TRBJ2-7
abundance: many
v_gene: TRBV6-6

CDR3aa: CASSERTGGTEAFF
CDR3nt: TGCGCCAGCAGTGAAAGGACAGGGGGAACTGAAGCTTTCTTT
d_gene: TRBD1
j_gene: TRBJ1-1
abundance: many
v_gene: TRBV10-1

CDR3aa: CASSPRLWEETQYF
CDR3nt: TGTGCCAGCAGCCCCCGGCTCTGGGAAGAGACCCAGTACTTC
d_gene: -
j_gene: TRBJ2-5
abundance: -
v_gene: TRBV9

CDR3aa: CSAGTSGGGIRTDTQYF
CDR3nt: TGCAGTGCTGGGACTAGCGGGGGGGGCATTCGCACAGATACGCAGTATTTT
d_gene: TRBD2
j_gene: TRBJ2-3
abundance: -
v_gene: TRBV20-1

CDR3aa: CASSETAPTDTQYF
CDR3nt: TGTGCCAGCAGTGAAACGGCTCCCACAGATACGCAGTATTTT
d_gene: -
j_gene: TRBJ2-3
abundance: few
v_gene: TRBV2

CDR3aa: CASSPPGGRNTIYF
CDR3nt: TGTGCCAGCAGCCCCCCAGGGGGACGAAACACCATATATTTT
d_gene: TRBD1
j_gene: TRBJ1-3
abundance: -
v_gene: TRBV3-1

CDR3aa: CASSSPTTGNTIYF
CDR3nt: TGTGCCAGCAGTTCCCCCACAACCGGAAACACCATATATTTT
d_gene: -
j_gene: TRBJ1-3
abundance: -
v_gene: TRBV27

CDR3aa: CASSIQGSNEKLFF
CDR3nt: TGCGCCAGCAGCATCCAGGGATCCAATGAAAAACTGTTTTTT
d_gene: -
j_gene: TRBJ1-4
abundance: -
v_gene: TRBV5-1

CDR3aa: CASSPRDREMDQYF
CDR3nt: TGTGCCAGCAGTCCCCGGGACAGAGAGATGGACCAGTACTTC
d_gene: TRBD1
j_gene: TRBJ2-7
abundance: many
v_gene: TRBV12-3/TRBV12-4

CDR3aa: CSAEGRSTNQPQHF
CDR3nt: TGCAGTGCTGAAGGGAGGTCGACCAATCAGCCCCAGCATTTT
d_gene: -
j_gene: TRBJ1-5
abundance: -
v_gene: TRBV20-1

CDR3aa: CASSPPGLADTGELFF
CDR3nt: TGTGCCAGCAGCCCTCCTGGGCTAGCGGACACCGGGGAGCTGTTTTTT
d_gene: -
j_gene: TRBJ2-2
abundance: few
v_gene: TRBV3-2

CDR3aa: CASSLSRAGYTDTQYF
CDR3nt: TGTGCCAGCAGTTTATCACGGGCGGGATACACAGATACGCAGTATTTT
d_gene: -
j_gene: TRBJ2-3
abundance: few
v_gene: TRBV27

CDR3aa: CASSRDRENEQYF
CDR3nt: TGTGCCAGCAGCCGGGACAGGGAAAACGAGCAGTACTTC
d_gene: TRBD1
j_gene: TRBJ2-7
abundance: -
v_gene: TRBV13

CDR3aa: CASSPLGQGANSPLHF
CDR3nt: TGTGCCAGCTCCCCTCTGGGGCAGGGGGCAAATTCACCCCTCCACTTT
d_gene: TRBD1
j_gene: TRBJ1-6
abundance: -
v_gene: TRBV28

CDR3aa: CASSLGQSTGELFF
CDR3nt: TGCGCCAGCAGCTTGGGGCAGTCCACCGGGGAGCTGTTTTTT
d_gene: -
j_gene: TRBJ2-2
abundance: few
v_gene: TRBV5-1

CDR3aa: CSARPGQLVQETQYF
CDR3nt: TGCAGTGCTAGACCGGGACAGCTAGTACAAGAGACCCAGTACTTC
d_gene: TRBD1
j_gene: TRBJ2-5
abundance: few
v_gene: TRBV20-1

CDR3aa: CSARSRTGSNQPQHF
CDR3nt: TGCAGTGCTAGATCGAGGACAGGAAGCAATCAGCCCCAGCATTTT
d_gene: TRBD1
j_gene: TRBJ1-5
abundance: few
v_gene: TRBV20-1

CDR3aa: CASSEPSRGTDTQYF
CDR3nt: TGCGCCAGCAGTGAGCCTTCCCGGGGGACAGATACGCAGTATTTT
d_gene: -
j_gene: TRBJ2-3
abundance: -
v_gene: TRBV10-2

CDR3aa: CASSSGRPDTQYF
CDR3nt: TGTGCCAGCAGTTCCGGGCGGCCAGATACGCAGTATTTT
d_gene: -
j_gene: TRBJ2-3
abundance: few
v_gene: TRBV27

CDR3aa: CASSFRETDTQYF
CDR3nt: TGTGCCAGCAGTTTCAGGGAGACAGATACGCAGTATTTT
d_gene: -
j_gene: TRBJ2-3
abundance: many
v_gene: TRBV28

CDR3aa: CASSLGYSYEQYF
CDR3nt: TGTGCCAGCAGTTTAGGGTACAGTTACGAGCAGTACTTC
d_gene: -
j_gene: TRBJ2-7
abundance: -
v_gene: TRBV6-5

CDR3aa: CASSTSRGRASEQYF
CDR3nt: TGTGCCAGCAGTACCTCTCGCGGGAGGGCATCCGAGCAGTACTTC
d_gene: TRBD2
j_gene: TRBJ2-7
abundance: few
v_gene: TRBV27

CDR3aa: CASSPGTAAYEQYF
CDR3nt: TGTGCCAGCAGCCCGGGGACAGCAGCCTACGAGCAGTACTTC
d_gene: TRBD1
j_gene: TRBJ2-7
abundance: -
v_gene: TRBV7-8

CDR3aa: CASSSPGSTQYF
CDR3nt: TGTGCCAGCAGCTCCCCAGGGAGTACGCAGTATTTT
d_gene: -
j_gene: TRBJ2-3
abundance: few
v_gene: TRBV7-2

CDR3aa: CASSQVGGVSGNTIYF
CDR3nt: TGTGCCAGCAGCCAAGTCGGGGGAGTCTCTGGAAACACCATATATTTT
d_gene: -
j_gene: TRBJ1-3
abundance: -
v_gene: TRBV3-1

CDR3aa: CASSPQQLSSYNEQFF
CDR3nt: TGTGCCAGCAGCCCCCAACAACTTAGCTCCTACAATGAGCAGTTCTTC
d_gene: -
j_gene: TRBJ2-1
abundance: once
v_gene: TRBV11-2